This is a list of T cell receptor beta chains from one sample in a study of cytomegalovirus exposure and HLA in healthy donors. Profiled with immunoSEQ multiplex PCR; TCRdb holds only in-frame clones, not every one. The table includes some 60,000 clones, about 96% detected once. The sample comprised PBMCs. The receptors shown here come from a man between 18 and 35 years old in good health and CMV-seronegative. CDR3s include the opening cysteine and the closing phenylalanine or tryptophan. The D gene is left open where the match is weak. Clone size is stated in some rows and not others, as once, few, many or a class when expanded.

TRBV6-4	medium-sized	TRBJ2-3	13	NA	TGTGCCAGCAGTGCGGGAGGCACAGATACGCAGTATTTT	CASSAGGTDTQYF
TRBV19	NA	TRBJ2-7	14	TRBD2	TGTGCCAGTTCATCTAGCGGGAGCATCTACGAGCAGTACTTC	CASSSSGSIYEQYF
TRBV6-5	NA	TRBJ1-5	14	NA	TGTGCCAGCAGTTACCTCCGTAGCAATCAGCCCCAGCATTTT	CASSYLRSNQPQHF
TRBV19	NA	TRBJ2-1	15	NA	TGTGCCAGTAGTACCGGGACAAGCTCCTACAATGAGCAGTTCTTC	CASSTGTSSYNEQFF
TRBV5-6	NA	TRBJ1-3	15	NA	TGTGCCAGCAGCTCCCGACAGGCCTTAGGAAACACCATATATTTT	CASSSRQALGNTIYF
TRBV28	NA	TRBJ1-2	17	TRBD1	TGTGCCAGCAGTTCCGCCGGACAGGGGGCCGCAACCTATGGCTACACCTTC	CASSSAGQGAATYGYTF
TRBV27	NA	TRBJ1-2	15	NA	TGTGCCAGCAGTTTAAATAGGGGTCTTAACTATGGCTACACCTTC	CASSLNRGLNYGYTF
TRBV27	once	TRBJ1-5	15	NA	TGTGCCAGCAGTTCCCGGAAGGCGGCCGATCAGCCCCAGCATTTT	CASSSRKAADQPQHF
TRBV5-6	NA	TRBJ1-2	15	NA	TGTGCCAGCAGCTTGGGGATAGGGGGAGTAGAAGGCTACACCTTC	CASSLGIGGVEGYTF
TRBV9	NA	TRBJ2-1	15	TRBD1	TGTGCCAGCAGCGCCGGGACAGGGACCTACAATGAGCAGTTCTTC	CASSAGTGTYNEQFF
TRBV2	NA	TRBJ2-7	12	NA	TGTGCCAGCAGTGCGCGAGTTTACGAGCAGTACTTC	CASSARVYEQYF
TRBV30	NA	TRBJ2-1	14	TRBD2	TGTGCCTGGTGGGGCGGGGGAGTGGGCAATGAGCAGTTCTTC	CAWWGGGVGNEQFF
TRBV10-2	NA	TRBJ2-7	14	NA	TGCGCCAGCAGTGAAGGGAGCCCCCACTACGAGCAGTACTTC	CASSEGSPHYEQYF
TRBV2	NA	TRBJ2-3	14	NA	TGTGCCAGCTCTCGCGGGGACAGCACAGATACGCAGTATTTT	CASSRGDSTDTQYF
TRBV28	NA	TRBJ2-5	15	TRBD1	TGTGCCAGCAGTTCCGGGACAGAGATACAAGAGACCCAGTACTTC	CASSSGTEIQETQYF
TRBV11-2	NA	TRBJ2-3	16	NA	TGTGCCAGCAGCTTAGTAGCTTGGGGAAGGGGAGATACGCAGTATTTT	CASSLVAWGRGDTQYF
TRBV6-1	NA	TRBJ2-3	14	NA	TGTGCCAGCAGTGAATGGAGGCCCGCAGATACGCAGTATTTT	CASSEWRPADTQYF
TRBV30	NA	TRBJ1-1	14	NA	TGTGCCTGGAGTGGTGGGGGGTGGAACACTGAAGCTTTCTTT	CAWSGGGWNTEAFF
TRBV7-8	NA	TRBJ2-5	14	NA	TGTGCCAGCAGCGCCCCAGAACGCGGGGAGACCCAGTACTTC	CASSAPERGETQYF
TRBV28	NA	TRBJ1-3	14	NA	TGTGCCAGCAGCTACGAGGATGCTGGAAACACCATATATTTT	CASSYEDAGNTIYF
TRBV6-5	NA	TRBJ2-7	13	TRBD2	TGTGCCGGCCGGGGGGGGGAGGACAACGAGCAGTACTTC	CAGRGGEDNEQYF
TRBV9	NA	TRBJ2-2	18	TRBD2	TGTGCCAGCAGCGTAGCAACCGGGAGGGGCCCCTTTTCCGGGGAGCTGTTTTTT	CASSVATGRGPFSGELFF
TRBV7-9	once	TRBJ2-1	14	TRBD2	TGTGCCAGCTCCCAAGCGGGACGCTACAATGAGCAGTTCTTC	CASSQAGRYNEQFF
TRBV10-2	NA	TRBJ2-7	12	TRBD1	TGCGCCAGCAGTGAAGGGGGCTCCGAGCAGTACTTC	CASSEGGSEQYF